The 24 T cell receptor beta chains given below trace back to one sample, sequenced in a study of response to subunit inactivated influenza vaccine. MiXCR, run by TCRdb on the RT-PCR reads, gives a single entry per CDR3 protein. The repertoire holds a few hundred thousand distinct CDR3 sequences, with less than 7.5% as singletons. The sample in question was PBMCs from blood, obtained about 24 months after vaccination. The receptors were gathered from a man in his fifties or sixties who received an inactivated influenza vaccine.

This clonotype was counted a few times. This sequence joins TRBV4-1 and TRBJ2-2; tentative D call: TRBD1 (5 bases). The CDR3 sequence is 15 residues long. Trimming took off 0 bases at V and 6 bases at J, with 11 bases between the two ends. Germline-derived CDR1 and CDR2 are MGHRA and YSYEKL. CDR3 coding DNA: TGCGCCAGCAGCCAAGATGCGGCAGGGTCCGGGGAGCTGTTTTTT. Encoded protein: CASSQDAAGSGELFF.

In this sample, this clonotype turned up a few times. The J gene is TRBJ2-3, the V gene TRBV6-1, with 11 bases lining up with TRBD2. Germline V CDR1 and CDR2: MNHNS, SASEGT. Unmatched junction bases numbered 18, after V lost 4 bases and J lost 6 bases. The length of the CDR3 is 19 residues. This CDR3 is CASSAAPAALAGGWDTQYF. CDR3 sequence (DNA): TGTGCCAGCAGTGCCGCACCGGCGGCCCTAGCGGGGGGCTGGGATACGCAGTATTTT.

The chain joins TRBV29-1 to TRBJ1-2, with 7 bases identical to TRBD1. Per germline, CDR1 SQVTM and CDR2 ANQGSEA. There are 12 residues in the CDR3. The trim removed 6 bases at V and 5 bases at J, leaving 6 bases unmatched. The CDR3: CSVDGRGYGYTF. The CDR3 bases are TGCAGCGTGGACGGCAGGGGGTATGGCTACACCTTC.

This clonotype was observed a handful of times. V gene TRBV7-2 combines with J gene TRBJ1-2, with D perhaps matching TRBD1 (5 bases). Per germline, CDR1 SGHTA and CDR2 FQGNSA. Trimming took off 1 base at V and 7 bases at J, with 16 bases between the two ends. The CDR3 runs 15 residues. The CDR3 nucleotides read TGTGCCAGCAGCTTAGAAGGCAGGGAGTGGTCTGGCTACACCTTC. Protein product: CASSLEGREWSGYTF.

This clonotype has ten or more counts. The chain is built from TRBV3-1 and TRBJ1-1, with D tentatively TRBD1 (5 bases). V gave up 1 base and J gave up 6 bases, with 9 bases separating them. Germline-derived CDR1 and CDR2 are LGHDT and YNNKEL (reference sequence). The CDR3 extends over 13 amino acids. This CDR3 is CASSQVRGSEAFF. CDR3 sequence (DNA): TGTGCCAGCAGCCAAGTTAGGGGATCTGAAGCTTTCTTT.

This clonotype was recorded at least ten times. The chain uses TRBV12-3 or TRBV12-4 and TRBJ2-1; 10 bases match TRBD2. The CDR3 runs to 14 residues. V lost 6 bases, J lost 3 bases, and 2 bases stayed unmatched. The CDR3 DNA reads TGTGCCAGCAGCACTAGCGGGATCTACAATGAGCAGTTCTTC. It specifies CASSTSGIYNEQFF.

The V gene is TRBV5-6, the J gene TRBJ1-1; unclear D gene. Germline loops: CDR1 SGHDT, CDR2 YYEEEE. The CDR3 runs 15 residues. The V and J ends lost 4 bases and 1 base respectively, with 14 bases between them. As DNA, the CDR3 is TGTGCCAGCAGCCTCGGAGGGCGGTGGAACACTGAAGCTTTCTTT. Translating it yields CASSLGGRWNTEAFF. The full variable domain, rest sourced from reference TRBV5-6 and TRBJ1-1, is DAGVTQSPTHLIKTRGQQVTLRCSPKSGHDTVSWYQQALGQGPQFIFQYYEEEERQRGNFPDRFSGHQFPNYSSELNVNALLLGDSALYLCASSLGGRWNTEAFFGQGTRLTVV.

This clonotype has only a few counts. The chain links TRBV7-2 to TRBJ2-3; no reliable D call. V was cut by 1 base and J by 14 bases, with 19 bases left in between. Germline-derived CDR1 and CDR2 are SGHTA and FQGNSA. This CDR3 is built from 14 residues. The CDR3 coding sequence is TGTGCCAGCAGCTTAGATCGTTTCTCGCAGCAGCGGTATTTT. Amino acids: CASSLDRFSQQRYF.

This clonotype was detected only a few times. CDR3 DNA sequence: TGTGCCACCAGCAGAGAAGGGGAAACTAGCGGGAGTACAGATACGCAGTATTTT. This encodes CATSREGETSGSTDTQYF. The chain combines TRBV15 with TRBJ2-3; 11 bases are shared with TRBD2. The CDR3 extends over 18 amino acids. V was pared by 0 bases and J by 3 bases, with 8 bases of the junction left unmatched. CDR1 LNHNV and CDR2 YYDKDF come from the germline V gene (reference sequence). The entire variable domain, with the rest obtained from reference TRBV15 and TRBJ2-3, is as follows: DAMVIQNPRYQVTQFGKPVTLSCSQTLNHNVMYWYQQKSSQAPKLLFHYYDKDFNNEADTPDNFQSRRPNTSFCFLDIRSPGLGDTAMYLCATSREGETSGSTDTQYFGPGTRLTVL.

The chain combines TRBV2 with TRBJ2-2; D uncertain. In germline, CDR1 is SNHLY, CDR2 FYNNEI. The CDR3 covers 15 residues. Trimming shortened V by 6 bases and J by 1 base, and 12 bases separated the two germline ends. The CDR3 is CASRAFALNTGELFF. The CDR3, as DNA: TGTGCCAGCAGAGCATTTGCCTTGAACACCGGGGAGCTGTTTTTT.

This clonotype came up a few times. CDR3 coding DNA: TGCAGTGCTAATACTCTGACTAGCGGGAGGGATCCCTACGAGCAGTACTTC. Its translation: CSANTLTSGRDPYEQYF. This chain joins TRBV20-1 and TRBJ2-7; 14 nucleotides agree with TRBD2. V lost 4 bases to trimming and J lost 2 bases; unmatched junction nucleotides: 10. The CDR3 runs 17 residues. Germline values: CDR1 DFQATT, CDR2 SNEGSKA (reference sequence).

This clonotype was observed a few times. The chain links TRBV7-3 to TRBJ2-1; the D gene could be TRBD1 or TRBD2 (6 bases each). This CDR3 is 14 amino acids long. V dropped 5 bases and J dropped 10 bases, with 18 bases sitting between them. From germline, CDR1 is SGHTA and CDR2 FQGTGA. The CDR3 DNA follows: TGTGCCAGCAGCCCGTCAGCCGGGGGCGGGGAGCAGTTCTTC. Encoded protein: CASSPSAGGGEQFF.

This clonotype was counted only a few times. V and J are TRBV20-1 and TRBJ1-4, with D possibly TRBD1 on 5 matching bases. Germline CDR1 reads DFQATT; CDR2 reads SNEGSKA (reference sequence). The CDR3 length is 11 residues. The V end was cut by 7 bases, the J end by 3 bases, with 6 bases between. The CDR3 nucleotides are TGCAGTGGACAGTCTAATGAAAAACTGTTTTTT. Residues: CSGQSNEKLFF.

This clonotype was picked up a small number of times. The V and J genes are TRBV5-1 and TRBJ1-1; 12 nucleotides agree with TRBD1. Germline V gene lookup returns CDR1 SGHRS and CDR2 YFSETQ. The CDR3 contains 16 residues. With 4 bases clipped from V and 1 base from J, the junction kept 5 bases outside the gene matches. The CDR3: CASSTGTGGPNTEAFF. The CDR3 DNA sequence: TGCGCCAGCAGCACCGGGACAGGGGGCCCGAACACTGAAGCTTTCTTT.

There are a few counts of this clonotype. The chain couples TRBV12-3 or TRBV12-4 to TRBJ1-1, with 8 positions matching TRBD1. This CDR3 has 15 amino acids. Losses at the gene ends were 5 bases for V and 11 bases for J; bases not matched to a gene: 16. The DNA for the CDR3 is TGTGCCAGCAGTCGTGGACAGGGAGGGGGGAAATTGGCTTTCTTT. It is translated as CASSRGQGGGKLAFF.

This sequence joins TRBV5-6 and TRBJ2-7; D is possibly TRBD2 (6 bases). V was shortened by 3 bases and J by 7 bases, with 17 bases between the two germline ends. This CDR3 is built from 14 residues. Germline-derived CDR1 and CDR2 are SGHDT and YYEEEE. In DNA, the CDR3 is TGTGCCAGCAGCTGGAGGGACGGCACGGGGGAGCAGTACTTC. This encodes CASSWRDGTGEQYF.

The chain joins TRBV20-1 to TRBJ1-1, with D perhaps matching TRBD1 (5 bases). Trimming took 1 base from V and 1 from J, leaving 13 bases between them. This CDR3 contains 15 residues. CDR1 is DFQATT, CDR2 SNEGSKA, per germline (reference sequence). CDR3 amino acids: CSARGGTSRNTEAFF. The DNA for the CDR3 is TGCAGTGCTAGAGGAGGGACCAGCCGGAACACTGAAGCTTTCTTT.

This clonotype appeared a few times. V gene TRBV20-1 combines with J gene TRBJ2-1; 11 nucleotides align to TRBD2. Germline assignment: CDR1 DFQATT and CDR2 SNEGSKA (reference sequence). J gave up 4 bases and V 3 bases, and 8 bases lay outside the gene matches. The CDR3 extends over 16 amino acids. CDR3 in DNA: TGCAGTGCTAGGCGGCTAGCGGGAGGAGGTTACAATGAGCAGTTCTTC. It is translated as CSARRLAGGGYNEQFF.

The table lists this clonotype with many counts. The chain recombines TRBV7-8 with TRBJ2-1; 7 bases map to TRBD2. Germline values: CDR1 SGHVS, CDR2 FQNEAQ. J lost 3 bases, V lost 0 bases, and 11 bases had no gene match. The CDR3 consists of 18 residues. This CDR3 reads CASSLARASREVYNEQFF. The DNA of the CDR3 is TGTGCCAGCAGCTTAGCGAGGGCTAGCCGGGAGGTCTACAATGAGCAGTTCTTC.

This clonotype showed up many times. The chain uses TRBV6-2 or TRBV6-3 and TRBJ2-1, with TRBD1 matching 10 bases. The CDR3 is made up of 15 amino acids. Trimming cost V 6 bases and J 3 bases; bases outside gene matches: 5. Germline CDR1 and CDR2: MNHEY and SVGEGT. The CDR3 loop reads CASSPTGGDYNEQFF. The CDR3 DNA is TGTGCCAGCAGCCCGACAGGGGGCGACTACAATGAGCAGTTCTTC.

This clonotype was seen many times. This sequence joins TRBV20-1 and TRBJ2-1; TRBD2 aligns across 12 bases. This CDR3 has 15 amino acids. The V gene end was trimmed by 3 bases and the J gene end by 6 bases; junction bases not matched to a gene: 6. Germline loops: CDR1 DFQATT, CDR2 SNEGSKA (reference sequence). CDR3: CSASRLAGVSNEQFF. CDR3 sequence (DNA): TGCAGTGCTAGTCGACTAGCGGGAGTTAGCAATGAGCAGTTCTTC.

About this clonotype itself: This sequence may be a read error, since a much larger clone differs from it by one base. This chain links TRBV4-1 with TRBJ2-1, with D perhaps matching TRBD1 (6 bases). The CDR3 has 14 amino acids. Germline CDR1 is MGHRA and CDR2 is YSYEKL. The CDR3 DNA reads as TGCGCCAGCAGCCAGCCACAGGGCTACTATGAGCAGTTCTTC. As protein: CASSQPQGYYEQFF.

The sample holds a few counts of this clonotype. This sequence joins TRBV12-3 or TRBV12-4 and TRBJ2-7, with a tentative D call TRBD2 (7 bases). V lost 2 bases, J lost 5 bases, and 16 bases lay in between. The CDR3 is 15 residues long. CDR3 in DNA: TGTGCCAGCAGTTTACGGTGGGAGGGGGTTCACGAGCAGTACTTC. Translation: CASSLRWEGVHEQYF.

The CDR3 DNA sequence: TGCAGTGCTAGACCTCCCCGCGACACCGGGGAGCTGTTTTTT. Protein: CSARPPRDTGELFF. The rearrangement uses TRBV20-1 and TRBJ2-2; D unresolved. Trimming removed 2 bases from V and 3 bases from J, with 10 bases in between. Germline CDR1 and CDR2: DFQATT and SNEGSKA (reference sequence). The CDR3 totals 14 residues.